This T cell receptor beta chain was documented in a study of blood T cell repertoires in COVID-19. Trimming stripped 0 bases from V and 0 bases from J, with 14 bases between. This CDR3 is built from 17 residues. The germline gives CDR1 SGHVS, CDR2 FQNEAQ. The table came from immunoSEQ multiplex PCR; TCRdb's copy has only in-frame clones and leaves some out. The table records roughly 170,000 clones, around 85% of them present only once. The chain carries TRBV7-8 and TRBJ1-1, with a weak D call TRBD1 (6 bases). Sequencing used peripheral blood. This clonotype was obtained from a man aged 65-85 years with active or convalescent COVID-19. The DNA for the CDR3 is TGTGCCAGCAGCTTAGCCTACGGGGGGGCCATGAACACTGAAGCTTTCTTT. This encodes CASSLAYGGAMNTEAFF.